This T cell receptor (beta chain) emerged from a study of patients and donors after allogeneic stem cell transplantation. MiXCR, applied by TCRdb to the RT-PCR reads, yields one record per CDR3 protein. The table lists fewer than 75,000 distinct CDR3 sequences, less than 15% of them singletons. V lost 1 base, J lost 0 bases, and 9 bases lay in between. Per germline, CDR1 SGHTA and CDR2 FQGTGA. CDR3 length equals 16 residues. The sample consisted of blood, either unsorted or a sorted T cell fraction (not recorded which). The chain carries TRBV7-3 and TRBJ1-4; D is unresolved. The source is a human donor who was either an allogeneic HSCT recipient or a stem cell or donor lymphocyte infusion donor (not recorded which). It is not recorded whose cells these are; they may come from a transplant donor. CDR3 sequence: CASSLIPAATNEKLFF. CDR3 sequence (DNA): TGTGCCAGCAGCTTAATACCGGCTGCAACTAATGAAAAACTGTTTTTT.